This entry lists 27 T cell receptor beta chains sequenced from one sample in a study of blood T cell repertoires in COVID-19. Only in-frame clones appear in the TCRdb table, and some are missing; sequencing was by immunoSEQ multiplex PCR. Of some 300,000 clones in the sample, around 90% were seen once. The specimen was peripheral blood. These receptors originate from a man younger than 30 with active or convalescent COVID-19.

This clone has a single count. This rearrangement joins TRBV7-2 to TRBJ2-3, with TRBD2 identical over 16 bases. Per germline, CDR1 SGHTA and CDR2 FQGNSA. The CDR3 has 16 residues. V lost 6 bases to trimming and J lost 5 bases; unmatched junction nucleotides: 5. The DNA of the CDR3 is TGTGCCAGCAGGGGACTAGCGGGGGGGCATATAGATACGCAGTATTTT. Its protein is CASRGLAGGHIDTQYF.

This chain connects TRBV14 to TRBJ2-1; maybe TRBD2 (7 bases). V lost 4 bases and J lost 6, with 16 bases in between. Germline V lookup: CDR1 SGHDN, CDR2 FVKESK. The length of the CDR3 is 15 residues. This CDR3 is CASSLLGGGFNEQFF. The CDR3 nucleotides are TGTGCCAGCAGCCTCCTGGGCGGGGGCTTCAATGAGCAGTTCTTC.

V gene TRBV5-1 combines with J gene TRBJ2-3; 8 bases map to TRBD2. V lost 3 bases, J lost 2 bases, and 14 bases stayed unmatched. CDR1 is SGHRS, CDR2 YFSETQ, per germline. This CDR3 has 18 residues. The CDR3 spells CASSSGGLAGGTTDTQYF. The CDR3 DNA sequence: TGCGCCAGCAGCTCCGGAGGTTTGGCGGGAGGTACCACAGATACGCAGTATTTT.

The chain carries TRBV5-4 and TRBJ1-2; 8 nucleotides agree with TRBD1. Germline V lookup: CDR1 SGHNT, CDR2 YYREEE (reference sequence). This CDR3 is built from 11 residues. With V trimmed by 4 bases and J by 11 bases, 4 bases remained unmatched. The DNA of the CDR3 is TGTGCCAGCAGCGTCCGGGACAGGTACACCTTC. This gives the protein CASSVRDRYTF.

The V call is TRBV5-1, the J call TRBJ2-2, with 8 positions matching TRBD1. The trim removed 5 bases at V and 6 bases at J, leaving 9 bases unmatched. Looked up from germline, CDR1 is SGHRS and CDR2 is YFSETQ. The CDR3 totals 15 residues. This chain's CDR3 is CASSSLQGAAGELFF. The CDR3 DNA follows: TGCGCCAGCAGTTCACTTCAGGGGGCGGCCGGGGAGCTGTTTTTT.

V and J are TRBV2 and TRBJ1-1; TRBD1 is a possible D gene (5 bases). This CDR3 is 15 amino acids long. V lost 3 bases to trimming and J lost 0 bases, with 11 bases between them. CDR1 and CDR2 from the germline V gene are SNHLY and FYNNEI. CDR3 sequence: CASSDQGFVNTEAFF. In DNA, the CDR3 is TGTGCCAGCAGTGATCAGGGTTTTGTGAACACTGAAGCTTTCTTT.

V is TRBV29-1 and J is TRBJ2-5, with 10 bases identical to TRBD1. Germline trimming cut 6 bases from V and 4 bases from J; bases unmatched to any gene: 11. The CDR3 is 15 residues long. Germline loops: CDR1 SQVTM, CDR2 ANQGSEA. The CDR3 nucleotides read TGCAGCGTAGAAAAAGGACAGGGGGATCGAGAGACCCAGTACTTC. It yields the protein CSVEKGQGDRETQYF.

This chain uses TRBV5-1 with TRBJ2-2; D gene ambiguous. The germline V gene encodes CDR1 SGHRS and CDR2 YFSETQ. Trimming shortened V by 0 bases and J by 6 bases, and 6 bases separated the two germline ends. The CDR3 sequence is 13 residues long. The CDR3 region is CASSLVPAGELFF. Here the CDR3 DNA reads TGCGCCAGCAGCTTGGTTCCAGCCGGGGAGCTGTTTTTT.

The CDR3 spells CASSQDPGVPDGQYF. The CDR3 coding sequence is TGCGCCAGCAGCCAAGACCCCGGGGTCCCCGACGGGCAGTATTTT. The J gene is TRBJ2-3, the V gene TRBV4-1, with TRBD2 as a possible D gene (5 bases). Per the germline V gene, CDR1 is MGHRA and CDR2 is YSYEKL. The V gene lost 0 bases and the J gene lost 11 bases, with 18 bases spanning the gap. The CDR3 is made up of 15 amino acids.

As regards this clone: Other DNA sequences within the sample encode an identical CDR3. The CDR3 DNA follows: TGCAGCGTTGTAGCAGATACGCAGTATTTT. Its translation: CSVVADTQYF. This chain connects TRBV29-1 to TRBJ2-3; D is ambiguous. The CDR3 extends over 10 amino acids. The V and J ends lost 4 bases and 4 bases respectively, with 3 bases between them. The germline V gene has CDR1 SQVTM and CDR2 ANQGSEA.

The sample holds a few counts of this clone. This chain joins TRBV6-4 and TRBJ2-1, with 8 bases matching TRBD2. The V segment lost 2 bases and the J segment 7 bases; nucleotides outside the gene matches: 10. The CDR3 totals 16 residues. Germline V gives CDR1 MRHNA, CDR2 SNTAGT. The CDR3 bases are TGTGCCAGCAGTGACGGAGCGGGAGCCGGTGGAAATGAGCAGTTCTTC. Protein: CASSDGAGAGGNEQFF.

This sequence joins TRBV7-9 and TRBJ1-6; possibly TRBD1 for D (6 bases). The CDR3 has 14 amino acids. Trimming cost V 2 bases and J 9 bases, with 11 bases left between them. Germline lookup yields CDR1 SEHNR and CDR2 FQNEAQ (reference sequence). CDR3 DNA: TGTGCCAGCAGCTTAATAGGGGGAGTTTCACCCCTCCACTTT. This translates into CASSLIGGVSPLHF.

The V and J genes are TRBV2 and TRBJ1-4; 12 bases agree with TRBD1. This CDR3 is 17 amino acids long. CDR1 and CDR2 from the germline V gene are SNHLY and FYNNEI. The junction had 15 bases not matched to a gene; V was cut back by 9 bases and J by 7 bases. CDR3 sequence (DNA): TGTGCCAGTGGGGGTCCGGGACAGGGGGCCTTAGTTGAAAAACTGTTTTTT. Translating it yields CASGGPGQGALVEKLFF.

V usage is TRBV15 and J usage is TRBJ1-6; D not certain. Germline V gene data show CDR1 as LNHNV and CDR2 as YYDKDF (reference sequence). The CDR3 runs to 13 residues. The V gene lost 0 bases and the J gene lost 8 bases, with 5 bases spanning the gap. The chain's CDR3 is CATSRDEDSPLHF. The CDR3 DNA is TGTGCCACCAGCAGAGATGAGGATTCACCCCTCCACTTT.

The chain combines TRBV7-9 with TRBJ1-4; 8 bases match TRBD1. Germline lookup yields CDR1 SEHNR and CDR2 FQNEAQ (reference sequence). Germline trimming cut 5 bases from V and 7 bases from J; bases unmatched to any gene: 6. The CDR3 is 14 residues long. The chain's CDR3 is CASSATGVVEKLFF. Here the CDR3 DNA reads TGTGCCAGCAGCGCGACAGGGGTGGTTGAAAAACTGTTTTTT.

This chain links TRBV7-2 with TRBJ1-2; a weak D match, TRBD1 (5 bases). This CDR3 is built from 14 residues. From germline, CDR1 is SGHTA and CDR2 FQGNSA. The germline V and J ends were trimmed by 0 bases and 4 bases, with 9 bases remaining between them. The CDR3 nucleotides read TGTGCCAGCAGCTTAGCGCAGGGTCCCTATGGCTACACCTTC. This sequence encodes CASSLAQGPYGYTF.

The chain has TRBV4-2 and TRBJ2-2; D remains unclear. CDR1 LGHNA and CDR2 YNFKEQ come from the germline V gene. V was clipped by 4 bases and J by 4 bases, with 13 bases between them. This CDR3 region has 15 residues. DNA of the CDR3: TGTGCCAGCAGCCGTTCAAGATCGGGCACCGGGGAGCTGTTTTTT. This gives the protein CASSRSRSGTGELFF.

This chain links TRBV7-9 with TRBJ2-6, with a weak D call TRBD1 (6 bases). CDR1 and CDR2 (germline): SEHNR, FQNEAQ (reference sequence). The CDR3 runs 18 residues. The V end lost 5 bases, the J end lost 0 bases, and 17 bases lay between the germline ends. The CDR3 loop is CASSPPIDRTSGANVLTF. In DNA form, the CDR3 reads TGTGCCAGCAGCCCGCCAATTGACAGGACCTCTGGGGCCAACGTCCTGACTTTC.

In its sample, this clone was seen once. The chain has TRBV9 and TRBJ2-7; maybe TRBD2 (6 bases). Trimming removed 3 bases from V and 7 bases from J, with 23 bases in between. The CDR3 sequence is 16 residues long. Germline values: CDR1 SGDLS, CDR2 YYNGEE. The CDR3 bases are TGTGCCAGCAGCGCATGGGCTGGGACGTTCGCGGGGGAGCAGTACTTC. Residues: CASSAWAGTFAGEQYF.

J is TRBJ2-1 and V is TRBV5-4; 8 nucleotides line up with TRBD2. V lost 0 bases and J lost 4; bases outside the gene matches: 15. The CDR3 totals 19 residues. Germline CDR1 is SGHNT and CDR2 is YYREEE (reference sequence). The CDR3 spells CASSLAGSLATSGYNEQFF. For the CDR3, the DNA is TGTGCCAGCAGCTTGGCCGGATCTCTCGCCACTAGCGGATACAATGAGCAGTTCTTC.

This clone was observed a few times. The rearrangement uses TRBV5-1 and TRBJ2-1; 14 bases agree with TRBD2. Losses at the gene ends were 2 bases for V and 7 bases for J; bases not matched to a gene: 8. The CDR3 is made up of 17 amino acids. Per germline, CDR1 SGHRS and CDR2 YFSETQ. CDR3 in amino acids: CASSLAPGTSGRNEQFF. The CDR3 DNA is TGCGCCAGCAGCTTAGCCCCCGGGACTAGCGGGAGAAATGAGCAGTTCTTC. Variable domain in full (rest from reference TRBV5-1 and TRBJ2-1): KAGVTQTPRYLIKTRGQQVTLSCSPISGHRSVSWYQQTPGQGLQFLFEYFSETQRNKGNFPGRFSGRQFSNSRSEMNVSTLELGDSALYLCASSLAPGTSGRNEQFFGPGTRLTVL.

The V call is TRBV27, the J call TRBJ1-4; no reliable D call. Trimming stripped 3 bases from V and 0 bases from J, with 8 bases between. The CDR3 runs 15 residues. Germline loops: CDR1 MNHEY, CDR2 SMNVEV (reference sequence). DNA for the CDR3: TGTGCCAGCAGTTTGAGTACGGCAACTAATGAAAAACTGTTTTTT. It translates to CASSLSTATNEKLFF.

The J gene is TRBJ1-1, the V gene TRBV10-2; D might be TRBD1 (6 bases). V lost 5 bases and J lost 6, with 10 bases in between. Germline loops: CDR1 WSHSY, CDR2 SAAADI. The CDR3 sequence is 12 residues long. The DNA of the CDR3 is TGCGCCAGCAGTCAGGGGATTCCTGAAGCTTTCTTT. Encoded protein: CASSQGIPEAFF.

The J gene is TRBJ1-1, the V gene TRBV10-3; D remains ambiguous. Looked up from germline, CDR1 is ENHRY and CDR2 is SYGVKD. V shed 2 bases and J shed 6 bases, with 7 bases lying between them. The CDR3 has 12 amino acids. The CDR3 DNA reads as TGTGCCATCAGTGAGCGCGTCGCTGAAGCTTTCTTT. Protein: CAISERVAEAFF.

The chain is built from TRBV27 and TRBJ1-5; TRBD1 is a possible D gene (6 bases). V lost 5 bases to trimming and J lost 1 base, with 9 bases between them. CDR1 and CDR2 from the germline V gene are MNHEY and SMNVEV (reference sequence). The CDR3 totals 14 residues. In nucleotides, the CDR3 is TGTGCCAGCAGTCCAGGACAGAGCAATCAGCCCCAGCATTTT. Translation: CASSPGQSNQPQHF.

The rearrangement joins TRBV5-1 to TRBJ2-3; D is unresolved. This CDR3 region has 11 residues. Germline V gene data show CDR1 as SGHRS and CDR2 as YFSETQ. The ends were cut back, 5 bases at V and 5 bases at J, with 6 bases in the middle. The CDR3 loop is CASRQEDTQYF. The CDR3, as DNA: TGCGCCAGCAGGCAGGAAGATACGCAGTATTTT.

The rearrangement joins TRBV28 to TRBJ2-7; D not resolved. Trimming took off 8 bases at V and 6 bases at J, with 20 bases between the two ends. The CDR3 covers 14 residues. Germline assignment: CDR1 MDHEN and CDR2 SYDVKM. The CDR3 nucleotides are TGTGCCAGCCGACCGACCGGGTCCACCCTCGAGCAGTACTTC. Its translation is CASRPTGSTLEQYF. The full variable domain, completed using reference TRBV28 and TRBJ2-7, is DVKVTQSSRYLVKRTGEKVFLECVQDMDHENMFWYRQDPGLGLRLIYFSYDVKMKEKGDIPEGYSVSREKKERFSLILESASTNQTSMYLCASRPTGSTLEQYFGPGTRLTVT.